What follows are 14 T cell receptor beta chains derived from one specimen sequenced in a study of blood T cell repertoires in COVID-19. Sequencing was performed with immunoSEQ multiplex PCR; in TCRdb, only in-frame clones are kept and a portion is missing. The data hold about 340,000 clones, with roughly 90% observed a single time. Sequencing was carried out using PBMCs or T cells enriched from blood (not recorded which). Every receptor here comes from a woman aged 25 to 39 who had recovered from COVID-19.

V is TRBV5-5 and J is TRBJ2-7; 7 bases map to TRBD1. CDR1 and CDR2 (germline): SGHKS, YYEKEE (reference sequence). The CDR3 consists of 14 residues. With 4 bases clipped from V and 3 bases from J, the junction kept 7 bases outside the gene matches. CDR3 protein: CASSRGGQVYEQYF. The CDR3 DNA is TGTGCCAGCAGCCGCGGAGGACAGGTCTACGAGCAGTACTTC.

The DNA for the CDR3 is TGCGCCAGCAGCCTAAGACTAGCGGGAGAGACCCAGTACTTC. Amino acid sequence: CASSLRLAGETQYF. The chain employs TRBV5-1 and TRBJ2-5; 10 nucleotides agree with TRBD2. Germline V gene sequence: CDR1 SGHRS, CDR2 YFSETQ. V was clipped by 4 bases and J by 4 bases; unmatched bases: 4. The CDR3 is 14 residues long. Complete variable domain (other parts from reference TRBV5-1 and TRBJ2-5): KAGVTQTPRYLIKTRGQQVTLSCSPISGHRSVSWYQQTPGQGLQFLFEYFSETQRNKGNFPGRFSGRQFSNSRSEMNVSTLELGDSALYLCASSLRLAGETQYFGPGTRLLVL.

This clone was seen a few times. This chain uses TRBV4-1 with TRBJ2-2; D not resolved. CDR3 length: 16 residues. Germline CDR1 is MGHRA and CDR2 is YSYEKL. The V end was cut by 1 base, the J end by 1 base, with 10 bases between. CDR3 bases: TGCGCCAGCAGCCAAGTGGGTCGAGGGAACACCGGGGAGCTGTTTTTT. Protein: CASSQVGRGNTGELFF.

CDR3 nucleotide sequence: TGTGCCAGCAGCTTATATGGAGGAAACTCCTACAATGAGCAGTTCTTC. Protein product: CASSLYGGNSYNEQFF. The rearrangement links TRBV7-2 to TRBJ2-1; D is possibly TRBD2 (5 bases). CDR3 length: 16 residues. The V gene lost 2 bases and the J gene lost 0 bases, with 11 bases spanning the gap. The germline V gene encodes CDR1 SGHTA and CDR2 FQGNSA.

This chain joins TRBV28 and TRBJ2-3, with 9 bases that match TRBD2. This CDR3 has 16 residues. Germline lookup yields CDR1 MDHEN and CDR2 SYDVKM. V was pared by 6 bases and J by 4 bases, with 11 bases of the junction left unmatched. The CDR3 coding sequence is TGTGCCAGCAGACGCGGTGCGGGAGGGCCGTCAGATACGCAGTATTTT. This translates into CASRRGAGGPSDTQYF.

This chain links TRBV29-1 with TRBJ2-7; 7 bases match TRBD1. The CDR3 runs 13 residues. Germline trimming cut 6 bases from V and 0 bases from J; bases unmatched to any gene: 5. Germline V gene sequence: CDR1 SQVTM, CDR2 ANQGSEA. In DNA, the CDR3 is TGCAGCGTCGCCAGGGACAGCTCCTACGAGCAGTACTTC. Amino acids: CSVARDSSYEQYF.

This rearrangement joins TRBV7-6 to TRBJ1-4; the D gene is possibly TRBD1 (5 bases). CDR1 is SGHVS and CDR2 is FNYEAQ in the germline V gene. V was cut by 4 bases and J by 7 bases, with 16 bases left in between. This CDR3 spans 15 amino acids. The CDR3 here is CASSSVRGQGEKLFF. The CDR3 DNA reads as TGTGCCAGCAGCTCCGTTAGGGGTCAGGGTGAAAAACTGTTTTTT.

The genes are TRBV28 and TRBJ1-1; no clear D. The CDR3 length is 12 residues. Germline loops: CDR1 MDHEN, CDR2 SYDVKM. The V gene lost 5 bases and the J gene lost 1 base, with 5 bases spanning the gap. The CDR3 DNA sequence: TGTGCCAGCAGTGGGCCGAACACTGAAGCTTTCTTT. Translated: CASSGPNTEAFF.

CDR3 sequence: CASRQPGSNSPLHF. CDR3 coding DNA: TGTGCCAGCAGGCAACCCGGGAGTAATTCACCCCTCCACTTT. This chain joins TRBV28 and TRBJ1-6; D call uncertain. The V and J ends lost 6 bases and 6 bases respectively, with 12 bases between them. The CDR3 length is 14 residues. Germline V gene lookup returns CDR1 MDHEN and CDR2 SYDVKM.

The CDR3 region has the DNA TGTGCCAGCAGCTTTACTACCTCTGGGGCCAACGTCCTGACTTTC. Amino acids: CASSFTTSGANVLTF. The chain combines TRBV5-6 with TRBJ2-6; D ambiguous. The CDR3 is 15 residues long. The germline V gene has CDR1 SGHDT and CDR2 YYEEEE. V was shortened by 2 bases and J by 0 bases, with 6 bases between the two germline ends.

This clone showed up just a few times. The gene calls are TRBV29-1 and TRBJ1-1; D might be TRBD1 (5 bases). From germline, CDR1 is SQVTM and CDR2 ANQGSEA. The CDR3 has 13 residues. The ends were cut back, 7 bases at V and 0 bases at J, with 12 bases in the middle. CDR3 protein: CSARTTMNTEAFF. The DNA for the CDR3 is TGCAGCGCACGGACAACCATGAACACTGAAGCTTTCTTT.

The rearrangement links TRBV6-4 to TRBJ2-1; TRBD1 matches 8 bases. This CDR3 spans 15 amino acids. V dropped 5 bases and J dropped 9; count of bases not matched to a gene: 12. Germline CDR1 and CDR2: MRHNA and SNTAGT. CDR3 loop: CASSPTTGEYGEQFF. The CDR3, as DNA: TGTGCCAGCAGTCCCACGACAGGGGAGTACGGTGAGCAGTTCTTC.

This rearrangement joins TRBV12-3 or TRBV12-4 to TRBJ2-1, with D hard to call. CDR3 size: 12 residues. Between the trimmed V and J ends, which lost 8 bases and 0 bases, there was a span of 5 bases. The CDR3 DNA follows: TGTGCCAGCGGTAGCTCCTACAATGAGCAGTTCTTC. It encodes CASGSSYNEQFF.

V is TRBV7-8 and J is TRBJ2-1, with no clear D. In germline, CDR1 is SGHVS, CDR2 FQNEAQ. The CDR3 spans 12 residues. Trimming took off 5 bases at V and 6 bases at J, with 8 bases between the two ends. CDR3 coding DNA: TGTGCCAGCAGCCCGCCTAGCAATGAGCAGTTCTTC. Amino acids: CASSPPSNEQFF.